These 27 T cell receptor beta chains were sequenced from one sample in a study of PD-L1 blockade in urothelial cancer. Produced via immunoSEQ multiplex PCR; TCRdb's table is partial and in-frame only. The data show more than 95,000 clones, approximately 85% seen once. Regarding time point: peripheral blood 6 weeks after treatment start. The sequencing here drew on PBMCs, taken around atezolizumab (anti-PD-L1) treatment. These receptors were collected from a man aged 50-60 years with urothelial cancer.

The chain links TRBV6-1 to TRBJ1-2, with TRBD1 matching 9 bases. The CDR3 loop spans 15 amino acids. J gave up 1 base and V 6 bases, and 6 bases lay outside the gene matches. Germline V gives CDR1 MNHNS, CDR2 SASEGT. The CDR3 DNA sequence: TGTGCCAGCAGAGCTACAGGGGGCTTTAACTATGGCTACACCTTC. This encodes CASRATGGFNYGYTF.

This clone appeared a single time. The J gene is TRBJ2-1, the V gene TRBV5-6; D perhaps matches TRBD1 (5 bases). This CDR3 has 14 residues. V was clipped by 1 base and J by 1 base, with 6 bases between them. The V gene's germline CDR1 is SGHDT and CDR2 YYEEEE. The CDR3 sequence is CASSLRQSYNEQFF. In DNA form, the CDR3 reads TGTGCCAGCAGCTTGCGACAGTCCTACAATGAGCAGTTCTTC.

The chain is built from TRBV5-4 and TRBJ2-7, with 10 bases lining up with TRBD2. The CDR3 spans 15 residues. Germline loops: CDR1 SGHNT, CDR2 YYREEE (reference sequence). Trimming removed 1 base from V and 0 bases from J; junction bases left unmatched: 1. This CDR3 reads CASSLTSGTSYEQYF. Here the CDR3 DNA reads TGTGCCAGCAGCTTGACTAGCGGGACCTCCTACGAGCAGTACTTC. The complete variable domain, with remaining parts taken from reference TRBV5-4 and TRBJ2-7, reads ETGVTQSPTHLIKTRGQQVTLRCSSQSGHNTVSWYQQALGQGPQFIFQYYREEENGRGNFPPRFSGLQFPNYSSELNVNALELDDSALYLCASSLTSGTSYEQYFGPGTRLTVT.

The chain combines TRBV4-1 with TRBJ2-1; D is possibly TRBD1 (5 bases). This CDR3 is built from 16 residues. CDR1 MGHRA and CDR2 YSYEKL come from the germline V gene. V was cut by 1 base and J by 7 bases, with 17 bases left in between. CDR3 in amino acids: CASSQVGRALSNEQFF. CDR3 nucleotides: TGCGCCAGCAGCCAAGTAGGCAGGGCCTTGAGTAATGAGCAGTTCTTC.

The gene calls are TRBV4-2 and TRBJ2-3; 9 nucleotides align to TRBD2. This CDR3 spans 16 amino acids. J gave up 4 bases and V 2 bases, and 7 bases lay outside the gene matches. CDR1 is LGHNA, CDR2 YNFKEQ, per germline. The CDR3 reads CASSQNSGSFADTQYF. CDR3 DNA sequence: TGTGCCAGCAGCCAAAATAGCGGGAGTTTTGCAGATACGCAGTATTTT.

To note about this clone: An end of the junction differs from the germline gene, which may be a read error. In DNA form, the CDR3 reads TGTGCCAGCAGTTCGGGACAGCACACAGATACGCATTATTTT. Its translation: CASSSGQHTDTHYF. V and J are TRBV7-2 and TRBJ2-3; 7 positions match TRBD1. Germline V gives CDR1 SGHTA, CDR2 FQGNSA. The CDR3 sequence is 14 residues long.

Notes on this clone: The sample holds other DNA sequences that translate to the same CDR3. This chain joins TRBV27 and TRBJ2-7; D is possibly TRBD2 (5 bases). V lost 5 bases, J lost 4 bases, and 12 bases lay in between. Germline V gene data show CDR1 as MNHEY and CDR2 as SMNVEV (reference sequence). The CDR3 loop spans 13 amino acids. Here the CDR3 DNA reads TGTGCCAGCAGTCCTGGACTGAGTTACGAGCAGTACTTC. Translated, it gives CASSPGLSYEQYF.

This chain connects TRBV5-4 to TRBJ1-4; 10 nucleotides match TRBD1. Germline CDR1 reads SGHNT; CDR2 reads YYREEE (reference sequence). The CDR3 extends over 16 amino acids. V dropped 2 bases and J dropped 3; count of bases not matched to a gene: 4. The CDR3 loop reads CASSFRTGGSNEKLFF. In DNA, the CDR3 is TGTGCCAGCAGCTTTCGGACAGGGGGATCTAATGAAAAACTGTTTTTT.

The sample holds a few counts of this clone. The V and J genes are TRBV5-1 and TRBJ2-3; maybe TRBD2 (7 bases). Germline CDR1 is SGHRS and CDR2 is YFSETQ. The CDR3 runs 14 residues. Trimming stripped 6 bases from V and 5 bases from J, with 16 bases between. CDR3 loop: CASTSGGGGDTQYF. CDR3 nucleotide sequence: TGCGCCAGCACCTCCGGCGGGGGCGGAGATACGCAGTATTTT. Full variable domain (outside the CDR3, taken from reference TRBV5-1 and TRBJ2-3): KAGVTQTPRYLIKTRGQQVTLSCSPISGHRSVSWYQQTPGQGLQFLFEYFSETQRNKGNFPGRFSGRQFSNSRSEMNVSTLELGDSALYLCASTSGGGGDTQYFGPGTRLTVL.

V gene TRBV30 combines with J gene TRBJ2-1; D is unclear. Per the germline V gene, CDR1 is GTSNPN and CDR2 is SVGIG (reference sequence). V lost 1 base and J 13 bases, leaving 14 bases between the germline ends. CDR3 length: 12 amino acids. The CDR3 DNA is TGTGCCTGGAGTGACCCCTGGAGCCTCCAGTTCTTC. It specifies CAWSDPWSLQFF.

The CDR3, as DNA: TGTGCCAGCAGCCCCAGAGGTGCCTACGAGCAGTACTTC. Its translation: CASSPRGAYEQYF. The chain couples TRBV7-9 to TRBJ2-7; D is unclear. The CDR3 is made up of 13 amino acids. Germline V gives CDR1 SEHNR, CDR2 FQNEAQ (reference sequence). Trimming took off 5 bases at V and 2 bases at J, with 10 bases between the two ends.

The CDR3 nucleotides are TGTGCCAGCAGCTTAGTGGGGACAGGGGACTATGGCTACACCTTC. It specifies CASSLVGTGDYGYTF. The chain recombines TRBV11-2 with TRBJ1-2, with TRBD1 identical over 10 bases. CDR3 size: 15 residues. Germline V gene lookup returns CDR1 SGHAT and CDR2 FQNNGV. Trimming removed 1 base from V and 3 bases from J; junction bases left unmatched: 2. Using reference TRBV11-2 and TRBJ1-2 for the parts outside the CDR3, the full variable domain is EAGVAQSPRYKIIEKRQSVAFWCNPISGHATLYWYQQILGQGPKLLIQFQNNGVVDDSQLPKDRFSAERLKGVDSTLKIQPAKLEDSAVYLCASSLVGTGDYGYTFGSGTRLTVV.

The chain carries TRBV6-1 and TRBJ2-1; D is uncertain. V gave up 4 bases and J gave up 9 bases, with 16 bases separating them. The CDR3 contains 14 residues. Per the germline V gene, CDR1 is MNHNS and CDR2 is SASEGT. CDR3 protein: CASSVTHTITEQFF. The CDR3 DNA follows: TGTGCCAGCAGTGTCACTCATACGATCACTGAGCAGTTCTTC.

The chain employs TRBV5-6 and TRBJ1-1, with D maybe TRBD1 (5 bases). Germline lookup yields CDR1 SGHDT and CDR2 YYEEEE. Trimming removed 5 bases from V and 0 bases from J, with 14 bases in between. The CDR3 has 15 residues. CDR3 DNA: TGTGCCAGCAGACGGGGACTCGGCGTGAACACTGAAGCTTTCTTT. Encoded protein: CASRRGLGVNTEAFF.

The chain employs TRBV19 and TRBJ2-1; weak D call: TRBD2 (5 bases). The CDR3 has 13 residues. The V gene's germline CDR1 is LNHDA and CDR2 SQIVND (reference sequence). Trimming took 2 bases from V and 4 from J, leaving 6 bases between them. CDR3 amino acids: CASSIRGYNEQFF. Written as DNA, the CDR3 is TGTGCCAGTAGTATACGGGGTTACAATGAGCAGTTCTTC.

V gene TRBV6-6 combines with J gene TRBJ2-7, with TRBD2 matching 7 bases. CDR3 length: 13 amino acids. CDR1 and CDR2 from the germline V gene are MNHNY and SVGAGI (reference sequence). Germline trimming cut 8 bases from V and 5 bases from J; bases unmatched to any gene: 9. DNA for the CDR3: TGTGCCAGCGCGCGCGGGAGTAGCGACGAGCAGTACTTC. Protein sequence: CASARGSSDEQYF.

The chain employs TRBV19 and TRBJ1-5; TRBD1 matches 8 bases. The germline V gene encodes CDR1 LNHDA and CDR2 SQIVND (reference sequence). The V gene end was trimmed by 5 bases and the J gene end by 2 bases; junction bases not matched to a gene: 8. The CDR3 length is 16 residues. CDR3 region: CASSPRTGLGNQPQHF. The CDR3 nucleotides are TGTGCCAGTAGTCCGCGGACAGGGCTGGGCAATCAGCCCCAGCATTTT. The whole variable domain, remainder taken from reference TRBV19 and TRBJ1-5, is DGGITQSPKYLFRKEGQNVTLSCEQNLNHDAMYWYRQDPGQGLRLIYYSQIVNDFQKGDIAEGYSVSREKKESFPLTVTSAQKNPTAFYLCASSPRTGLGNQPQHFGDGTRLSIL.

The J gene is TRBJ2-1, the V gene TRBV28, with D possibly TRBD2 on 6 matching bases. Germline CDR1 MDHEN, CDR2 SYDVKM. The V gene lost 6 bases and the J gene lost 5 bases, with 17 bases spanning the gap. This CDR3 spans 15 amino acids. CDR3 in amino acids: CASSFTGLANNEQFF. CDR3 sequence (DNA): TGTGCCAGCAGCTTCACGGGACTCGCTAACAATGAGCAGTTCTTC.

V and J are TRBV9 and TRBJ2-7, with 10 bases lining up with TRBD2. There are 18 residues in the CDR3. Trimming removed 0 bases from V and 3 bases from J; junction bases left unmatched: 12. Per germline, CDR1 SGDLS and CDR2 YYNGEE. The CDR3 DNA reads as TGTGCCAGCAGCGTAGGGCTTTCTAGCGGGAGTATTGTCTACGAGCAGTACTTC. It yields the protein CASSVGLSSGSIVYEQYF.

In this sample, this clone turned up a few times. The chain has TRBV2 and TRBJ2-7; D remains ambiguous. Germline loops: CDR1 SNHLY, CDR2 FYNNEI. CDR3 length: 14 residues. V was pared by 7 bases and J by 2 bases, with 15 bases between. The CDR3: CASTELYIPYEQYF. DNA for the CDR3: TGTGCCAGCACTGAGCTTTACATCCCCTACGAGCAGTACTTC.

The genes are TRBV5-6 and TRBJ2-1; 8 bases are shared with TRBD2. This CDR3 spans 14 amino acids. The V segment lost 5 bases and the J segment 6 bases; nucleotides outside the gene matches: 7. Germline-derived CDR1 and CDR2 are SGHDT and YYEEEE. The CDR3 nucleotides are TGTGCCAGCAGAACACTGGCGGGGGGCAATGAGCAGTTCTTC. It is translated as CASRTLAGGNEQFF.

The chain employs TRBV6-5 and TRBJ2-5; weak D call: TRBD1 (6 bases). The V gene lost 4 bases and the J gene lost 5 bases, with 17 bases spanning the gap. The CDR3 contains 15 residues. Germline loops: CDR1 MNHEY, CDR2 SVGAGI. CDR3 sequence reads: CASSLGGYLGETQYF. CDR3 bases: TGTGCCAGCAGTTTAGGGGGATACCTTGGGGAGACCCAGTACTTC.

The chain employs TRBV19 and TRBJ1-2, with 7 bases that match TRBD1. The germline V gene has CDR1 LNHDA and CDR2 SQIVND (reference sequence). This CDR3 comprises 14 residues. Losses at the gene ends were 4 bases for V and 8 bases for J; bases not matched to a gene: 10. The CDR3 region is CASSKVAGGRGYTF. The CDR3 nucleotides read TGTGCCAGTAGTAAAGTGGCAGGGGGTAGGGGCTACACCTTC.

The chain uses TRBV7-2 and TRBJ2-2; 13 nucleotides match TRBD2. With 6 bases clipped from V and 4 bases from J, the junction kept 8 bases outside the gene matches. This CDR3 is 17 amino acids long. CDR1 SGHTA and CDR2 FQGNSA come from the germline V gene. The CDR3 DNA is TGTGCCAGCAGATGGACTAGCGGGAGAGGTCGCACCGGGGAGCTGTTTTTT. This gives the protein CASRWTSGRGRTGELFF.

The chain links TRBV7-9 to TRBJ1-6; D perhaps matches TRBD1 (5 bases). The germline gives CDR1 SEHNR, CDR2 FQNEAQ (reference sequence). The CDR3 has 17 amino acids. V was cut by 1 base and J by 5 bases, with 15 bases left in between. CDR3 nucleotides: TGTGCCAGCAGCTTAGGATTCGGGGGAGTGAATAATTCACCCCTCCACTTT. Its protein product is CASSLGFGGVNNSPLHF.

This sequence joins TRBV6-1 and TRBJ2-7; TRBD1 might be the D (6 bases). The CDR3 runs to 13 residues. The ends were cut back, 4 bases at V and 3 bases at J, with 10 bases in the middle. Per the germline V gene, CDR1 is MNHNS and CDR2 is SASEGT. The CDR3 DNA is TGTGCCAGCAGTGTCGACAGGTACTACGAGCAGTACTTC. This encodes CASSVDRYYEQYF.

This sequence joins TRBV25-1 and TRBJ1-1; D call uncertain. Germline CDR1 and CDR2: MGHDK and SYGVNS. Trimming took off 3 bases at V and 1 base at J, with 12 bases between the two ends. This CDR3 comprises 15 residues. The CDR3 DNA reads TGTGCCAGCAGTGACAGCCGGGTTTGGAACACTGAAGCTTTCTTT. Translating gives CASSDSRVWNTEAFF. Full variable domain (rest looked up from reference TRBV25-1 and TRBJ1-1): EADIYQTPRYLVIGTGKKITLECSQTMGHDKMYWYQQDPGMELHLIHYSYGVNSTEKGDLSSESTVSRIRTEHFPLTLESARPSHTSQYLCASSDSRVWNTEAFFGQGTRLTVV.